The next 6 T cell receptor beta chains were all read from a single sample in a study of T cells after yellow fever vaccination. From the 5' RACE reads, TCRdb called clonotypes with MiXCR, one entry per CDR3 protein. The sample contains some 400,000 distinct CDR3 sequences, roughly a sixth of which appear only once. The sequencing here drew on PBMCs, taken before the yellow fever booster vaccination. The receptors come from a man aged 18 to 35 who received the YFV17D yellow fever vaccine.

Only a few counts were recorded for this clonotype. The chain couples TRBV24-1 to TRBJ1-1, with D maybe TRBD1 (5 bases). The CDR3 sequence is 12 residues long. Trimming removed 3 bases at V and 8 bases at J, with 9 bases between. CDR1 KGHDR and CDR2 SFDVKD come from the germline V gene. The CDR3 spells CATSDHDREAFF. The CDR3 coding sequence is TGTGCCACCAGTGATCACGACAGAGAAGCTTTCTTT.

A few counts support this clonotype. This sequence joins TRBV25-1 and TRBJ2-6; perhaps TRBD2 as D (6 bases). The V gene lost 0 bases and the J gene lost 2 bases, with 8 bases spanning the gap. Looked up from germline, CDR1 is MGHDK and CDR2 is SYGVNS. CDR3 length equals 16 residues. The CDR3, as DNA: TGTGCCAGCAGTGAATATACGGGAGCTGGGGCCAACGTCCTGACTTTC. Translation gives CASSEYTGAGANVLTF.

The chain links TRBV7-2 to TRBJ2-3; weak D call: TRBD1 (6 bases). Between the trimmed V and J ends, which lost 5 bases and 4 bases, there was a span of 13 bases. The V gene's germline CDR1 is SGHTA and CDR2 FQGNSA. CDR3 size: 14 residues. This CDR3 is CASSPVRTADTQYF. The CDR3 nucleotides are TGTGCCAGCAGCCCAGTCCGGACAGCAGATACGCAGTATTTT.

This clonotype was seen only a few times. V usage is TRBV7-9 and J usage is TRBJ2-7, with TRBD1 matching over 10 bases. Germline CDR1 is SEHNR and CDR2 is FQNEAQ (reference sequence). The CDR3 is 15 residues long. The ends lost 4 bases at V and 5 bases at J; junction bases unmatched: 8. CDR3 amino acids: CASSSRQGAANEQYF. The DNA of the CDR3 is TGTGCCAGCAGCTCTAGACAGGGGGCGGCTAACGAGCAGTACTTC.

This clonotype was picked up many times. The rearrangement joins TRBV7-2 to TRBJ2-2, with TRBD2 matching 11 bases. The V and J ends lost 5 bases and 6 bases, in that order; junction bases with no gene match: 2. CDR1 and CDR2 from the germline V gene are SGHTA and FQGNSA. The CDR3 has 14 residues. CDR3 coding DNA: TGTGCCAGCAGCCTACTAGCGGGGGCCGGGGAGCTGTTTTTT. The encoded protein is CASSLLAGAGELFF.

The chain links TRBV5-1 to TRBJ1-6; D unresolved. V shed 0 bases and J shed 5 bases, with 12 bases lying between them. The CDR3 is 16 amino acids. Per the germline V gene, CDR1 is SGHRS and CDR2 is YFSETQ. The CDR3 is CASSLDVAENNSPLHF. For the CDR3, the DNA is TGCGCCAGCAGCTTGGATGTGGCAGAAAATAATTCACCCCTCCACTTT.